A single sample is the source of the 27 T cell receptor beta chains below, sequenced in a study of cytomegalovirus exposure and HLA in healthy donors. It was with 60 Vbeta and 13 Jbeta primers that the PCR ran. TCRdb's table, derived via immunoSEQ multiplex PCR, lists solely in-frame clones and lacks some. There are roughly 160,000 clones in the sample; about four fifths occur only once, and under 6% lies in the top ten. The specimen was PBMCs. These receptors were collected from a man aged 30-40 years in good health and CMV-seronegative.

This clone appeared a few times. The genes are TRBV7-9 and TRBJ1-1; D might be TRBD1 (6 bases). Trimming pared 5 bases from V and 11 bases from J, leaving 18 bases between. Germline assignment: CDR1 SEHNR and CDR2 FQNEAQ (reference sequence). This CDR3 contains 13 residues. CDR3 sequence: CASSPVRGADAFF. CDR3 coding DNA: TGTGCCAGCAGCCCGGTCAGGGGCGCGGATGCTTTCTTT.

The genes are TRBV5-1 and TRBJ1-5, with a tentative D call TRBD1 (6 bases). Germline CDR1 reads SGHRS; CDR2 reads YFSETQ. The V and J ends lost 10 bases and 3 bases respectively, with 14 bases between them. CDR3 length: 13 residues. The CDR3 DNA is TGCGCCCCAGGGGTAAGGGACAATCAGCCCCAGCATTTT. Protein product: CAPGVRDNQPQHF.

This clone showed up just once. This chain connects TRBV5-1 to TRBJ1-2; 8 bases are shared with TRBD1. V was pared by 4 bases and J by 2 bases, with 4 bases of the junction left unmatched. CDR3 size: 14 residues. Germline CDR1 and CDR2: SGHRS and YFSETQ. CDR3 bases: TGCGCCAGCAGCGAAGGACAGGGAAACTATGGCTACACCTTC. It yields the protein CASSEGQGNYGYTF. The full variable domain, rest sourced from reference TRBV5-1 and TRBJ1-2, is KAGVTQTPRYLIKTRGQQVTLSCSPISGHRSVSWYQQTPGQGLQFLFEYFSETQRNKGNFPGRFSGRQFSNSRSEMNVSTLELGDSALYLCASSEGQGNYGYTFGSGTRLTVV.

The rearrangement links TRBV7-2 to TRBJ1-1, with a possible D match to TRBD1 (5 bases). V shed 4 bases and J shed 1 base, with 13 bases lying between them. CDR3 size: 15 residues. The germline V gene has CDR1 SGHTA and CDR2 FQGNSA. Here the CDR3 DNA reads TGTGCCAGCAGCTCGGGTTGGACACCGAACACTGAAGCTTTCTTT. Translation: CASSSGWTPNTEAFF.

For the CDR3, the DNA is TGTGCCAGTAGTATCGAGACTGCCTATCGGTACGAGCAGTACTTC. Its protein product is CASSIETAYRYEQYF. The chain couples TRBV19 to TRBJ2-7, with D unresolved. The V end was cut by 3 bases, the J end by 4 bases, with 16 bases between. The CDR3 sequence is 15 residues long. Germline values: CDR1 LNHDA, CDR2 SQIVND (reference sequence).

This clone was counted a single time. The genes are TRBV6-5 and TRBJ2-1; 7 bases align to TRBD2. J was trimmed by 10 bases and V by 6 bases; bases with no gene match: 3. The CDR3 sequence is 11 residues long. The germline V gene has CDR1 MNHEY and CDR2 SVGAGI. The CDR3 loop reads CASRFSGEQFF. The DNA for the CDR3 is TGTGCCAGCAGATTTAGCGGGGAGCAGTTCTTC.

The J gene is TRBJ2-5, the V gene TRBV21-1; the table's D call of TRBD1 was not tested on the DNA. TRBV21-1 is assigned pseudogene status. The CDR3 has 16 amino acids. DNA for the CDR3: TGTGCCAGCAGGGGAGAAGCGGACAGGGCCCAAGAGACCCAGTACTTC. Residues: CASRGEADRAQETQYF.

The chain couples TRBV13 to TRBJ1-2; D ambiguous. The CDR3 extends over 14 amino acids. V dropped 4 bases and J dropped 8 bases, with 17 bases sitting between them. The germline gives CDR1 PRHDT, CDR2 FYEKMQ (reference sequence). The CDR3 loop is CASSSPGGWVGYTF. CDR3 coding DNA: TGTGCCAGCAGCTCTCCGGGTGGTTGGGTCGGCTACACCTTC.

The chain couples TRBV7-9 to TRBJ1-2; D may be TRBD1 (5 bases). With 2 bases removed from V and 0 bases from J, the gap between germline ends came to 13 bases. Germline CDR1 SEHNR, CDR2 FQNEAQ (reference sequence). CDR3 size: 16 residues. The CDR3 bases are TGTGCCAGCAGCTTATCTGACGGGGACTCTAACTATGGCTACACCTTC. The encoded protein is CASSLSDGDSNYGYTF.

V and J are TRBV19 and TRBJ1-1; D possibly corresponds to TRBD1 (6 bases). V lost 3 bases, J lost 2 bases, and 13 bases lay in between. The CDR3 consists of 15 residues. Germline CDR1 reads LNHDA; CDR2 reads SQIVND (reference sequence). The CDR3 spells CASSITGYPNTEAFF. The CDR3 bases are TGTGCCAGTAGTATTACAGGGTACCCAAACACTGAAGCTTTCTTT.

V usage is TRBV5-6 and J usage is TRBJ1-2, with a possible D match to TRBD1 (6 bases). This CDR3 is 16 amino acids long. Germline CDR1 SGHDT, CDR2 YYEEEE. Trimming pared 6 bases from V and 4 bases from J, leaving 22 bases between. In DNA, the CDR3 is TGTGCCAGCACCGGGGGGGGCAGGACCTTGCTCTATGGCTACACCTTC. It codes for CASTGGGRTLLYGYTF.

The chain uses TRBV19 and TRBJ2-3, with D possibly matching TRBD2 (7 bases). Germline V gives CDR1 LNHDA, CDR2 SQIVND (reference sequence). V lost 8 bases and J 7 bases, leaving 13 bases between the germline ends. The CDR3 sequence is 12 residues long. The CDR3 region is CASSTGGYTQYF. The DNA of the CDR3 is TGTGCCAGTTCGACGGGGGGCTATACGCAGTATTTT.

The chain recombines TRBV9 with TRBJ1-3; 8 bases agree with TRBD1. Germline V lookup: CDR1 SGDLS, CDR2 YYNGEE. Losses at the gene ends were 4 bases for V and 15 bases for J; bases not matched to a gene: 6. This CDR3 spans 11 amino acids. In DNA form, the CDR3 reads TGTGCCAGCAGCTCAGGGGGCGCTGCATATTTT. Its protein product is CASSSGGAAYF.

J is TRBJ1-2 and V is TRBV6-5; tentatively, D is TRBD1 (6 bases). Germline lookup yields CDR1 MNHEY and CDR2 SVGAGI. V lost 5 bases and J lost 2, with 9 bases in between. CDR3 size: 13 residues. The CDR3 loop reads CASSPGTNYGYTF. CDR3 coding DNA: TGTGCCAGCAGTCCCGGGACAAACTATGGCTACACCTTC.

CDR3 bases: TGTGCCAGCAGCTCCGGGATCTCAAACACCGGGGAGCTGTTTTTT. Amino acids: CASSSGISNTGELFF. This sequence joins TRBV6-5 and TRBJ2-2; tentative D call: TRBD2 (5 bases). The V gene's germline CDR1 is MNHEY and CDR2 SVGAGI. The length of the CDR3 is 15 residues. V lost 6 bases and J 2 bases, leaving 13 bases between the germline ends.

Turning to this clone: The same CDR3 arises from other DNA sequences in this sample as well. J is TRBJ2-2 and V is TRBV5-1; weak D call: TRBD2 (6 bases). Trimming removed 0 bases from V and 0 bases from J, with 6 bases in between. The CDR3 consists of 15 residues. CDR1 SGHRS and CDR2 YFSETQ come from the germline V gene. The CDR3 protein is CASSLGGANTGELFF. The CDR3 DNA reads TGCGCCAGCAGCTTGGGGGGGGCGAACACCGGGGAGCTGTTTTTT.

The chain uses TRBV5-5 and TRBJ2-3, with 9 positions matching TRBD2. V lost 4 bases, J lost 2 bases, and 5 bases stayed unmatched. This CDR3 contains 15 residues. Germline V CDR1 and CDR2: SGHKS, YYEKEE (reference sequence). CDR3 sequence reads: CASSPRTSDTDTQYF. The CDR3 DNA sequence: TGTGCCAGCAGCCCCAGGACTAGCGACACAGATACGCAGTATTTT.

The rearrangement joins TRBV5-1 to TRBJ1-2, with 8 bases fitting TRBD1. J was trimmed by 8 bases and V by 0 bases; bases with no gene match: 6. Germline CDR1 is SGHRS and CDR2 is YFSETQ. The CDR3 is made up of 14 amino acids. In nucleotides, the CDR3 is TGCGCCAGCAGCTTGGGACAGGGGTTTTTAGGCTACACCTTC. Translation: CASSLGQGFLGYTF.

The genes are TRBV20-1 and TRBJ2-7; no definite D call. CDR3 size: 10 residues. The germline gives CDR1 DFQATT, CDR2 SNEGSKA (reference sequence). With 3 bases removed from V and 6 bases from J, the gap between germline ends came to 6 bases. CDR3 residues: CSASFREQYF. The CDR3, as DNA: TGCAGTGCTAGTTTCCGCGAGCAGTACTTC.

J is TRBJ2-1 and V is TRBV4-3, with D possibly being TRBD2 (6 bases). Germline values: CDR1 LGHNA, CDR2 YSLEER. V was shortened by 11 bases and J by 7 bases, with 18 bases between the two germline ends. The CDR3 covers 13 residues. As DNA, the CDR3 is TGCGCCGCCGGGGACCGGGGGTTGAATGAGCAGTTCTTC. Translated: CAAGDRGLNEQFF.

This clone was counted a single time. One end of the junction is discordant with germline, which a read error may explain. J is TRBJ2-5 and V is TRBV7-9; tentative D call: TRBD2 (5 bases). This CDR3 is built from 13 residues. CDR1 and CDR2 (germline): SEHNR, FQNEAQ (reference sequence). This CDR3 reads CSSGWEYQETQYF. DNA for the CDR3: TGTTCCAGCGGTTGGGAGTACCAAGAGACCCAGTACTTC. The full variable domain, rest sourced from reference TRBV7-9 and TRBJ2-5, is DTGVSQNPRHKITKRGQNVTFRCDPISEHNRLYWYRQTLGQGPEFLTYFQNEAQLEKSRLLSDRFSAERPKGSFSTLEIQRTEQGDSAMYLCSSGWEYQETQYFGPGTRLLVL.

J is TRBJ2-5 and V is TRBV28, with TRBD2 matching 14 bases. The V and J ends lost 5 bases and 5 bases, in that order; junction bases with no gene match: 10. Germline CDR1 is MDHEN and CDR2 is SYDVKM. The length of the CDR3 is 17 residues. The CDR3, as DNA: TGTGCCAGCAGTCCCCTGACTAGCGGGAGGGCAGGGGAGACCCAGTACTTC. Amino acids: CASSPLTSGRAGETQYF.

This clone appeared a single time. The junction and the germline gene differ at one end; a read error may be behind it. The J gene is TRBJ2-5, the V gene TRBV7-9, with 8 bases fitting TRBD2. CDR1 is SEHNR, CDR2 FQNEAQ, per germline (reference sequence). The CDR3 is 15 residues long. This CDR3 is CASHGNGRAVETQYF. The CDR3 nucleotides read TGCGCCAGCCACGGTAACGGGAGGGCCGTAGAGACCCAGTACTTC.

The gene calls are TRBV4-1 and TRBJ2-2; D gene ambiguous. The V end was cut by 5 bases, the J end by 6 bases, with 4 bases between. CDR1 is MGHRA and CDR2 is YSYEKL in the germline V gene. The CDR3 length is 11 residues. CDR3 nucleotide sequence: TGCGCCAGCAGCTTCGCCGGGGAGCTGTTTTTT. This gives the protein CASSFAGELFF.

The rearrangement links TRBV7-9 to TRBJ1-5, with D possibly matching TRBD1 (5 bases). Trimming removed 1 base from V and 5 bases from J, with 9 bases in between. The germline CDR1 and CDR2 sequences are SEHNR and FQNEAQ (reference sequence). This CDR3 has 14 residues. CDR3 protein: CASSLGGEDQPQHF. CDR3 sequence (DNA): TGTGCCAGCAGCTTAGGGGGGGAGGATCAGCCCCAGCATTTT.

CDR3 DNA sequence: TGTGCCAGCAGCCCCCCCCCAGGGGCGGACTACGAGCAGTACTTC. Its translation: CASSPPPGADYEQYF. This chain links TRBV5-4 with TRBJ2-7; D is possibly TRBD1 (6 bases). V was shortened by 4 bases and J by 3 bases, with 17 bases between the two germline ends. Germline CDR1 and CDR2: SGHNT and YYREEE (reference sequence). The CDR3 is 15 residues long.

This sequence joins TRBV30 and TRBJ1-2, with 10 bases fitting TRBD1. The germline gives CDR1 GTSNPN, CDR2 SVGIG (reference sequence). V was pared by 7 bases and J by 3 bases, with 11 bases of the junction left unmatched. This CDR3 region has 15 residues. In DNA, the CDR3 is TGTGCCTCGCGGGACAGGGGAATTAGGGACTATGGCTACACCTTC. Translating it yields CASRDRGIRDYGYTF.